This section outlines one T cell receptor (beta chain) sequence together with its context. Losses at the gene ends were 0 bases for V and 4 bases for J; bases not matched to a gene: 4. The CDR3 totals 16 residues. CDR1 and CDR2 (germline): LNHDA, SQIVND (reference sequence). These data come from a study of control samples from healthy donors and cancer patients. Sequencing used immunoSEQ multiplex PCR; TCRdb keeps in-frame clones, though not all of them. The repertoire has roughly 150,000 clones, nearly 95% of them found once; the top ten carry approximately 2.5%. Sequencing was performed on blood. This receptor was taken from a man aged 50 to 60 in good health. V usage is TRBV19 and J usage is TRBJ2-1, with 9 nucleotides matching TRBD2. Here the CDR3 reads CASSIDRLAAYNEQFF. CDR3 DNA sequence: TGTGCCAGTAGTATAGATAGACTAGCGGCATACAATGAGCAGTTCTTC.